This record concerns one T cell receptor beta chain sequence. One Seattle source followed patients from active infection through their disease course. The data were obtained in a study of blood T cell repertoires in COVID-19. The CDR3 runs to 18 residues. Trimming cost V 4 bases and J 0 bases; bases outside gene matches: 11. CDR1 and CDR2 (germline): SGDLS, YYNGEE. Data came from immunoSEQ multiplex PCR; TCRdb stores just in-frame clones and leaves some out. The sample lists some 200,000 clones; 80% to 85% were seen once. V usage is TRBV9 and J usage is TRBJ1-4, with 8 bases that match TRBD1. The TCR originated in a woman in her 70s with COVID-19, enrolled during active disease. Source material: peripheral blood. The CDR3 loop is CASSISDRERATNEKLFF. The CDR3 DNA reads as TGTGCCAGCAGCATATCGGACAGGGAGAGGGCAACTAATGAAAAACTGTTTTTT. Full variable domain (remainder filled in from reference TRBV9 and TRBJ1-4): DSGVTQTPKHLITATGQRVTLRCSPRSGDLSVYWYQQSLDQGLQFLIQYYNGEERAKGNILERFSAQQFPDLHSELNLSSLELGDSALYFCASSISDRERATNEKLFFGSGTQLSVL.